These 9 T cell receptor beta chains were sequenced from one sample in a study of tumor and adjacent non-tumor tissue in lung cancer. The library came from three nested PCR rounds adapted from ARM-PCR protocols. Via MiXCR, TCRdb re-called the multiplex PCR reads, giving one row per CDR3 protein. This sample has roughly 48,000 distinct CDR3 sequences, with under 75% found just once. RNA was extracted from bulk tissue without any cell sorting. Distant lung tissue was collected more than 3 cm away from the tumor edge. Sequenced: distant non-tumor lung tissue. The source of these receptors is a woman aged 65 to 85 with non-small cell lung cancer.

This clonotype has ten or more counts. The CDR3 nucleotides are TGTGCCAGCAGTTACGGCATTCAGCCCCAGCATTTT. Protein product: CASSYGIQPQHF. The V and J genes are TRBV6-2 or TRBV6-3 and TRBJ1-5; D remains unclear. The CDR3 is 12 amino acids. Germline values: CDR1 MNHEY, CDR2 SVGEGT. Trimming took 2 bases from V and 6 from J, leaving 5 bases between them.

The V call is TRBV10-1, the J call TRBJ2-7, with no clear D. V lost 5 bases and J 5 bases, leaving 25 bases between the germline ends. CDR1 and CDR2 (germline): WNHNN, SYGVQD (reference sequence). The CDR3 covers 17 residues. CDR3 loop: CASSTIPLTRYFNEQYF. CDR3 bases: TGCGCCAGCAGTACCATCCCTCTAACGAGATATTTCAACGAGCAGTACTTC.

The J gene is TRBJ2-1, the V gene TRBV5-6, with D hard to call. Germline V gene sequence: CDR1 SGHDT, CDR2 YYEEEE. Deletions cut 1 base from V and 5 bases from J, with 16 bases between. The CDR3 length is 16 residues. The CDR3 here is CASSLSRGRLNNEQFF. The CDR3 DNA reads as TGTGCCAGCAGCTTGTCTCGAGGACGACTCAACAATGAGCAGTTCTTC.

On this clonotype itself: A read error is possible here, since a much larger clone lies one base away. The chain uses TRBV5-5 and TRBJ2-1, with 7 bases lining up with TRBD2. Germline values: CDR1 SGHKS, CDR2 YYEKEE (reference sequence). J was trimmed by 2 bases and V by 3 bases; bases with no gene match: 17. The CDR3 sequence is 19 residues long. The CDR3 coding sequence is TGTGCCAGCAGCTCGGGGGGTAGCTATGGTCAGGGAGCCTACAATGAGCAGTTCTTC. It codes for CASSSGGSYGQGAYNEQFF.

On this clonotype itself: An end of the junction differs from the germline gene, which may be a read error. V is TRBV6-5 and J is TRBJ2-7, with unresolved D. The germline V gene encodes CDR1 MNHEY and CDR2 SVGAGI. The length of the CDR3 is 13 residues. The CDR3 is CASSSGNAYVQYF. The CDR3 nucleotides are TGTGCCAGCTCCAGTGGCAACGCCTACGTGCAGTATTTC.

Turning to this clonotype: One end of the junction is discordant with germline, which a read error may explain. The rearrangement uses TRBV7-9 and TRBJ2-7; 14 nucleotides match TRBD2. Germline V gene data show CDR1 as SEHNR and CDR2 as FQNEAQ (reference sequence). The CDR3 spans 15 residues. CDR3 sequence reads: CASSGGLAGDGEEYF. Written as DNA, the CDR3 is TGTGCCAGCAGCGGGGGACTAGCGGGAGACGGCGAGGAGTACTTC.

Comment on this clonotype: A much bigger clone sits one base away, suggesting this may be a read error. V is TRBV11-2 and J is TRBJ2-5; 14 bases align to TRBD2. This CDR3 region has 16 residues. Germline V gene sequence: CDR1 SGHAT, CDR2 FQNNGV. After removal of 4 bases from V and 5 bases from J, the junction contained 6 bases not matched to a gene. The CDR3 DNA follows: TGTGCCAGCAGCTGGGGGGGACTAGCGGGAGACGAGACCCAGTACTTC. This sequence encodes CASSWGGLAGDETQYF.

The genes are TRBV11-1 and TRBJ1-1; 8 nucleotides align to TRBD1. The CDR3 is 13 residues long. Germline lookup yields CDR1 SGHAT and CDR2 FQDESV (reference sequence). The V gene end was trimmed by 11 bases and the J gene end by 7 bases; junction bases not matched to a gene: 12. CDR3 residues: CACSQDRAYEAFF. The CDR3 DNA reads as TGTGCCTGTAGCCAGGACAGGGCCTATGAAGCTTTCTTT.

Only a few counts were recorded for this clonotype. A much more abundant neighbour one base away suggests this may be a read error. The genes are TRBV6-1 and TRBJ1-5; a weak D match, TRBD1 (6 bases). The CDR3 length is 15 residues. Germline values: CDR1 MNHNS, CDR2 SASEGT. The CDR3 sequence: CASTGAKEGNQPKHF. The DNA for the CDR3 is TGTGCCAGCACAGGGGCTAAAGAAGGAAATCAGCCCAAGCATTTT.